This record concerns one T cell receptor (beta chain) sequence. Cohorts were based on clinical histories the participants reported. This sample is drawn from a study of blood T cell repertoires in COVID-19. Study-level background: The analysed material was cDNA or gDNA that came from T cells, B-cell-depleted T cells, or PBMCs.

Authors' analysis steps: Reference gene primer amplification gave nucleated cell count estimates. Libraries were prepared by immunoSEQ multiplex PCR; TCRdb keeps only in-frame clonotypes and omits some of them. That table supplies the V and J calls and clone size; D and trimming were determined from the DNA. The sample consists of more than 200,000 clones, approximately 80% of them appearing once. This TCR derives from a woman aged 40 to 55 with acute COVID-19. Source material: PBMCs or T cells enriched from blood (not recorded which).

The CDR3: CASSGRGPEFNYGYTF. The DNA of the CDR3 is TGTGCCAGCAGTGGGAGGGGGCCCGAATTTAACTATGGCTACACCTTC. The chain uses TRBV2 and TRBJ1-2; TRBD1 aligns across 7 bases. This CDR3 region has 16 residues. With V trimmed by 4 bases and J by 1 base, 9 bases remained unmatched. Germline lookup yields CDR1 SNHLY and CDR2 FYNNEI.